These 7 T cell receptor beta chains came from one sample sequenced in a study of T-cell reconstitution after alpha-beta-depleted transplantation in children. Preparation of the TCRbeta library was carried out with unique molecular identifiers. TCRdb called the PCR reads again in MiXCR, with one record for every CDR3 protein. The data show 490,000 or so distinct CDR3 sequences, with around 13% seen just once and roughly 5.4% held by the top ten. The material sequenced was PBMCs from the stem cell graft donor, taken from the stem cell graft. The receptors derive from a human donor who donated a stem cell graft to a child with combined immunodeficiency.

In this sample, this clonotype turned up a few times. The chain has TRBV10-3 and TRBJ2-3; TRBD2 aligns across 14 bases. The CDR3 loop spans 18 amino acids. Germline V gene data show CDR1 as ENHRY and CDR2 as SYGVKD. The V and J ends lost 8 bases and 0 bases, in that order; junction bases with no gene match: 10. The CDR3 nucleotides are TGTGCCATCCAACCCCGGACTAGCGGGAGGCCTAGCACAGATACGCAGTATTTT. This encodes CAIQPRTSGRPSTDTQYF.

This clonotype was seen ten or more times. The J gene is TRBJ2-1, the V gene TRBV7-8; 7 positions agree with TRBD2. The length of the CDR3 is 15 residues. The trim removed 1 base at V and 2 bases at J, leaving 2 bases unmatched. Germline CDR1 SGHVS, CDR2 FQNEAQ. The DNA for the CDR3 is TGTGCCAGCAGCTTAGTGGGGGGGGCCTACAATGAGCAGTTCTTC. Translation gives CASSLVGGAYNEQFF.

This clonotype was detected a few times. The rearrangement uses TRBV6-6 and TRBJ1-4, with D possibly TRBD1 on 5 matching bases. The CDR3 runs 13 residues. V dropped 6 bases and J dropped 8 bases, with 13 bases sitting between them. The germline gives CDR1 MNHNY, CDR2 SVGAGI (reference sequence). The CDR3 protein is CASRSGYKEKLFF. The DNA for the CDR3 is TGTGCCAGCAGGTCAGGGTATAAAGAAAAACTGTTTTTT.

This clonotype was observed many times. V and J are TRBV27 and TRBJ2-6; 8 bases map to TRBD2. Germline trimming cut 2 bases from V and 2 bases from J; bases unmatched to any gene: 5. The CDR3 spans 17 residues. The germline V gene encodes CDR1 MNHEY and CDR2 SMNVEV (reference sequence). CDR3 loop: CASSLALGGAGANVLTF. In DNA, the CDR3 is TGTGCCAGCAGTTTAGCCCTCGGGGGGGCTGGGGCCAACGTCCTGACTTTC.

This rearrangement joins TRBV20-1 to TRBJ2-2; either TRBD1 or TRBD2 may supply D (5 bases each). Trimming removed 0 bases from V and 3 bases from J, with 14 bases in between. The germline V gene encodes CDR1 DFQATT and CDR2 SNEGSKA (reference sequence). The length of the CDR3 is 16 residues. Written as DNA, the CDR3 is TGCAGTGCTAGAGATGGGGGAATCGGGGACACCGGGGAGCTGTTTTTT. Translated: CSARDGGIGDTGELFF.

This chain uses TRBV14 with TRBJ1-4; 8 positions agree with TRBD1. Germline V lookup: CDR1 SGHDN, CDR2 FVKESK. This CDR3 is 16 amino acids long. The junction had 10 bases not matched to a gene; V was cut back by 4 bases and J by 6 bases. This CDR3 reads CASSRGQGAQYEKLFF. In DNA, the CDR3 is TGTGCCAGCAGCCGCGGACAGGGAGCCCAGTATGAAAAACTGTTTTTT.

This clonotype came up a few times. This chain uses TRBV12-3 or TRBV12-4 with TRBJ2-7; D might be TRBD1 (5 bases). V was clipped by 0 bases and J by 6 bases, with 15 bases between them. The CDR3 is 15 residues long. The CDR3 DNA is TGTGCCAGCAGTTTAGCGGACAATGGGGTTGGCGAGCAGTACTTC. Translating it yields CASSLADNGVGEQYF.